The 29 T cell receptor beta chains presented below share a single source sample, sequenced in a study of cytomegalovirus exposure and HLA in healthy donors. PCR employed 60 Vbeta and 13 Jbeta primers. The table came from immunoSEQ multiplex PCR; TCRdb's copy has only in-frame clones and leaves some out. The table lists just over 70,000 clones, around 70% of them singletons. Sequenced material: PBMCs. These receptors were collected from a human donor in good health.

The J gene is TRBJ1-4, the V gene TRBV19; 9 bases match TRBD1. Trimming at V came to 5 bases and at J to 8 bases, leaving 9 bases not matched to a gene. The CDR3 is made up of 15 amino acids. CDR1 and CDR2 (germline): LNHDA, SQIVND (reference sequence). This CDR3 is CASSPRFTGGEKLFF. As DNA, the CDR3 is TGTGCCAGTAGTCCCCGGTTTACAGGGGGCGAAAAACTGTTTTTT.

This rearrangement joins TRBV7-4 to TRBJ1-5; 8 bases agree with TRBD1. Germline CDR1 SGHVT, CDR2 SQSDAQ. CDR3 size: 16 residues. The trim removed 5 bases at V and 6 bases at J, leaving 12 bases unmatched. The DNA of the CDR3 is TGTGCCAGCAGCCTAGACAGGGGTCGTCTGGGTCAGCCCCAGCATTTT. It yields the protein CASSLDRGRLGQPQHF.

This rearrangement joins TRBV5-1 to TRBJ1-5; no clear D. The CDR3 sequence is 17 residues long. V dropped 0 bases and J dropped 2 bases, with 15 bases sitting between them. The germline V gene has CDR1 SGHRS and CDR2 YFSETQ. CDR3 protein: CASSLGPTTEGNQPQHF. In DNA, the CDR3 is TGCGCCAGCAGCTTGGGACCCACGACGGAGGGCAATCAGCCCCAGCATTTT.

The chain is built from TRBV6-5 and TRBJ1-1, with D perhaps matching TRBD1 (6 bases). The germline V and J ends were trimmed by 5 bases and 7 bases, with 11 bases remaining between them. Germline CDR1 and CDR2: MNHEY and SVGAGI. The CDR3 is 12 amino acids. CDR3 sequence reads: CASSGTTNEAFF. CDR3 bases: TGTGCCAGCAGTGGGACAACTAATGAAGCTTTCTTT.

This chain joins TRBV18 and TRBJ2-6; TRBD2 might be the D (5 bases). Germline CDR1 reads KGHSH; CDR2 reads LQKENI. V gave up 6 bases and J gave up 0 bases, with 9 bases separating them. CDR3 length equals 15 residues. The CDR3 sequence: CASSGIISGANVLTF. CDR3 sequence (DNA): TGTGCCAGCTCCGGGATCATCTCTGGGGCCAACGTCCTGACTTTC. Full variable domain (rest looked up from reference TRBV18 and TRBJ2-6): NAGVMQNPRHLVRRRGQEARLRCSPMKGHSHVYWYRQLPEEGLKFMVYLQKENIIDESGMPKERFSAEFPKEGPSILRIQQVVRGDSAAYFCASSGIISGANVLTFGAGSRLTVL.

The sample holds a few counts of this clone. V gene TRBV2 combines with J gene TRBJ2-2; tentatively, D is TRBD1 (5 bases). Germline loops: CDR1 SNHLY, CDR2 FYNNEI. V gave up 4 bases and J gave up 4 bases, with 10 bases separating them. CDR3 length: 14 amino acids. In DNA form, the CDR3 reads TGTGCCAGCAGTGTGCAGGGTCTCACCGGGGAGCTGTTTTTT. Translation: CASSVQGLTGELFF.

This clone came up once. The chain joins TRBV11-2 to TRBJ1-3; D gene ambiguous. V lost 0 bases and J lost 2, with 11 bases in between. CDR1 and CDR2 (germline): SGHAT, FQNNGV. CDR3 length equals 16 residues. The chain's CDR3 is CASSLDRAEAGNTIYF. The CDR3 DNA follows: TGTGCCAGCAGCTTAGATCGCGCGGAGGCTGGAAACACCATATATTTT. Complete variable domain (other parts from reference TRBV11-2 and TRBJ1-3): EAGVAQSPRYKIIEKRQSVAFWCNPISGHATLYWYQQILGQGPKLLIQFQNNGVVDDSQLPKDRFSAERLKGVDSTLKIQPAKLEDSAVYLCASSLDRAEAGNTIYFGEGSWLTVV.

The chain is built from TRBV28 and TRBJ2-1, with 10 nucleotides matching TRBD1. The germline V gene encodes CDR1 MDHEN and CDR2 SYDVKM. The CDR3 sequence is 17 residues long. The J segment lost 2 bases and the V segment lost 4 bases, leaving 8 bases of the junction unmatched. This CDR3 reads CASSSVDRGPTYNEQFF. The CDR3 DNA reads as TGTGCCAGCAGTTCAGTTGACAGGGGGCCGACCTACAATGAGCAGTTCTTC.

J is TRBJ2-7 and V is TRBV6-5; D might be TRBD1 (6 bases). The CDR3 is made up of 15 amino acids. V shed 0 bases and J shed 3 bases, with 12 bases lying between them. The germline CDR1 and CDR2 sequences are MNHEY and SVGAGI. CDR3 in amino acids: CASSYSQGPHYEQYF. The CDR3 coding sequence is TGTGCCAGCAGTTACTCTCAGGGGCCCCACTACGAGCAGTACTTC.

The V call is TRBV5-1, the J call TRBJ2-1, with 8 bases lining up with TRBD2. V trimming: 3 bases; J trimming: 9 bases; junction bases outside the gene matches: 8. This CDR3 is built from 14 residues. Germline lookup yields CDR1 SGHRS and CDR2 YFSETQ. The CDR3 here is CASSWTSPLVEQFF. CDR3 bases: TGCGCCAGCAGCTGGACTAGCCCTCTGGTTGAGCAGTTCTTC.

Here the CDR3 DNA reads TGTGCCAGCACAGGGGGTTATTTATCTGAAGCTTTCTTT. It encodes CASTGGYLSEAFF. The V gene is TRBV28, the J gene TRBJ1-1; the match to TRBD1 covers 7 bases. V was pared by 7 bases and J by 6 bases, with 8 bases of the junction left unmatched. CDR3 length equals 13 residues. Per germline, CDR1 MDHEN and CDR2 SYDVKM.

The CDR3 reads CASSYGAGGTEAFF. The CDR3, as DNA: TGTGCCAGCAGTTACGGGGCAGGGGGCACTGAAGCTTTCTTT. The gene calls are TRBV6-5 and TRBJ1-1, with 7 bases that match TRBD1. CDR3 length: 14 amino acids. Losses at the gene ends were 2 bases for V and 4 bases for J; bases not matched to a gene: 4. In germline, CDR1 is MNHEY, CDR2 SVGAGI.

This clone was detected a few times. The chain is built from TRBV2 and TRBJ2-7; 8 positions match TRBD1. Looked up from germline, CDR1 is SNHLY and CDR2 is FYNNEI. V lost 3 bases to trimming and J lost 5 bases; unmatched junction nucleotides: 6. The CDR3 is 14 amino acids. This CDR3 reads CASSEGQVVDEQYF. CDR3 DNA sequence: TGTGCCAGCAGTGAGGGACAGGTGGTCGACGAGCAGTACTTC.

The V gene is TRBV6-5, the J gene TRBJ2-5; 13 bases are a match to TRBD2. The V segment lost 8 bases and the J segment 6 bases; nucleotides outside the gene matches: 3. This CDR3 spans 13 amino acids. CDR1 is MNHEY and CDR2 is SVGAGI in the germline V gene. Here the CDR3 DNA reads TGTGCCAGCGGGACTAGCGGGACGAAGACCCAGTACTTC. Translated: CASGTSGTKTQYF.

This clone was counted once. The chain has TRBV21-1 and TRBJ1-5. TRBV21-1 is an annotated pseudogene. CDR3 length: 17 amino acids. The CDR3 reads CASSKKGWSQANQPQHF. The DNA for the CDR3 is TGTGCCAGCAGCAAAAAAGGATGGAGCCAAGCAAATCAGCCCCAGCATTTT.

The chain uses TRBV9 and TRBJ1-1, with 9 bases identical to TRBD1. With 4 bases clipped from V and 5 bases from J, the junction kept 9 bases outside the gene matches. The length of the CDR3 is 15 residues. The germline V gene encodes CDR1 SGDLS and CDR2 YYNGEE. The CDR3 spells CASSPRRQGGTEAFF. CDR3 coding DNA: TGTGCCAGCAGCCCAAGACGACAGGGGGGAACTGAAGCTTTCTTT.

J is TRBJ2-7 and V is TRBV10-3, with 11 bases matching TRBD2. The J segment lost 1 base and the V segment lost 4 bases, leaving 6 bases of the junction unmatched. The CDR3 covers 16 residues. Germline assignment: CDR1 ENHRY and CDR2 SYGVKD. The CDR3 DNA sequence: TGTGCCATCAGTGGGGGGGGGACTAGCGGTTCCTACGAGCAGTACTTC. It specifies CAISGGGTSGSYEQYF.

This clone was seen a single time. This chain joins TRBV6-6 and TRBJ2-5; possible D gene TRBD1, 6 bases. CDR3 size: 13 residues. The V end was cut by 6 bases, the J end by 8 bases, with 16 bases between. The germline V gene encodes CDR1 MNHNY and CDR2 SVGAGI (reference sequence). The CDR3 DNA follows: TGTGCCAGCAGGACAGGCCGTTTGGAAACCCAGTACTTC. Translation gives CASRTGRLETQYF.

This chain joins TRBV7-8 and TRBJ2-7; 10 bases map to TRBD1. From germline, CDR1 is SGHVS and CDR2 FQNEAQ. Trimming took 4 bases from V and 3 from J; bases not matched to a gene: 3. This CDR3 has 14 amino acids. Here the CDR3 DNA reads TGTGCCAGCAGCTCCGGGACAGGGGACTACGAGCAGTACTTC. Amino acid sequence: CASSSGTGDYEQYF.

The gene calls are TRBV19 and TRBJ2-1; the match to TRBD2 covers 10 bases. The trim removed 5 bases at V and 7 bases at J, leaving 8 bases unmatched. Germline CDR1 and CDR2: LNHDA and SQIVND (reference sequence). This CDR3 contains 15 residues. CDR3 sequence (DNA): TGTGCCAGTAGTTGGGCACTAGCGGGGATAAATGAGCAGTTCTTC. Amino acids: CASSWALAGINEQFF.

The CDR3 is CAWRNSGSTGELFF. CDR3 DNA sequence: TGTGCCTGGAGAAATAGCGGGAGCACCGGGGAGCTGTTTTTT. The chain joins TRBV30 to TRBJ2-2; TRBD2 matches 9 bases. V lost 3 bases and J lost 4; bases outside the gene matches: 3. Germline assignment: CDR1 GTSNPN and CDR2 SVGIG (reference sequence). The CDR3 covers 14 residues.

The chain uses TRBV7-8 and TRBJ1-4; possible D gene TRBD1, 5 bases. Germline values: CDR1 SGHVS, CDR2 FQNEAQ. Trimming shortened V by 7 bases and J by 8 bases, and 11 bases separated the two germline ends. There are 12 residues in the CDR3. CDR3: CASTDDSEKLFF. The CDR3 DNA sequence: TGTGCCAGCACGGATGACAGCGAAAAACTGTTTTTT.

V is TRBV7-9 and J is TRBJ1-1, with a tentative D call TRBD1 (5 bases). Germline CDR1 is SEHNR and CDR2 is FQNEAQ (reference sequence). V was trimmed by 2 bases and J by 12 bases, leaving 13 bases between them. The CDR3 extends over 12 amino acids. CDR3 nucleotides: TGTGCCAGCAGCTTAAAGGACACCCAACCTTTCTTT. It translates to CASSLKDTQPFF.

The J gene is TRBJ2-1, the V gene TRBV27; tentative D call: TRBD2 (5 bases). The CDR3 spans 15 residues. The ends were cut back, 2 bases at V and 2 bases at J, with 10 bases in the middle. The germline V gene has CDR1 MNHEY and CDR2 SMNVEV (reference sequence). The CDR3 sequence is CASSLIGKPYNEQFF. The CDR3 region has the DNA TGTGCCAGCAGTTTAATCGGGAAACCCTACAATGAGCAGTTCTTC.

This clone is a singleton in its sample. CDR3 in amino acids: CASRLQGWDEKLFF. For the CDR3, the DNA is TGTGCCAGCAGGTTACAGGGGTGGGATGAAAAACTGTTTTTT. The chain joins TRBV28 to TRBJ1-4; 7 bases align to TRBD1. This CDR3 comprises 14 residues. The junction had 7 bases not matched to a gene; V was cut back by 6 bases and J by 6 bases. Germline lookup yields CDR1 MDHEN and CDR2 SYDVKM.

The rearrangement joins TRBV7-2 to TRBJ2-2; the D gene is possibly TRBD2 (6 bases). Trimming took off 2 bases at V and 1 base at J, with 11 bases between the two ends. CDR3 length: 16 residues. Germline loops: CDR1 SGHTA, CDR2 FQGNSA. DNA of the CDR3: TGTGCCAGCAGCTTAACGGCGGAGGGGAACACCGGGGAGCTGTTTTTT. This codes for CASSLTAEGNTGELFF.

The V and J genes are TRBV7-3 and TRBJ2-7; unclear D gene. Germline CDR1 reads SGHTA; CDR2 reads FQGTGA. V lost 3 bases and J 7 bases, leaving 13 bases between the germline ends. CDR3 length: 13 amino acids. CDR3: CASSFGANTEQYF. The CDR3, as DNA: TGTGCCAGCAGCTTTGGAGCTAACACAGAGCAGTACTTC.

This clone has a single count. The chain is built from TRBV2 and TRBJ2-5, with no clear D. The ends were cut back, 6 bases at V and 1 base at J, with 6 bases in the middle. This CDR3 is built from 12 residues. The germline CDR1 and CDR2 sequences are SNHLY and FYNNEI. Here the CDR3 DNA reads TGTGCCAGCAGCCCGGGCCAAGAGACCCAGTACTTC. Protein sequence: CASSPGQETQYF.

The V and J genes are TRBV29-1 and TRBJ1-2, with D possibly being TRBD1 (5 bases). The V gene's germline CDR1 is SQVTM and CDR2 ANQGSEA. Trimming removed 1 base from V and 5 bases from J, with 17 bases in between. The CDR3 totals 15 residues. CDR3 amino acids: CSVEVARVESYGYTF. The CDR3 region has the DNA TGCAGCGTTGAAGTAGCCAGGGTTGAATCATATGGCTACACCTTC.